The following is a TCR beta chain sequence with its context. As yet, its antigen is unknown. The sample originates from a study of blood T cells in healthy people across ages. Primers used in a second PCR of about 6 to 11 cycles were a sample-barcoded 5' primer and a J-beta primer mix. All samples yielded 3 million or more CDR3-containing paired-end reads. A single record per CDR3 protein comes from TCRdb applying MiXCR to the 5' RACE reads. Of 750,000 to 1,000,000 distinct CDR3 sequences in the sample, 25% to 30% are singletons; the top ten hold 9.5% to 13%. Regarding the study as a whole: The authors considered diversity estimates from one million T cells to be underestimates. Strong correlation was found linking TCR beta diversity to naive T cell percentage.

Total RNA amounts of at least 6 micrograms were extracted per sample. Germline CDR1 is LNHDA and CDR2 is SQIVND (reference sequence). CDR3 length equals 14 residues. These data were also reused for a study on T cells of mothers and their children.

The specimen was blood. V usage is TRBV19 and J usage is TRBJ2-5; the match to TRBD1 covers 9 bases. With the DNA end fitting TRBJ2-7 better, the J assignment may be wrong. This sequence was found in a woman aged 40 to 50 in good health. CDR3 coding DNA: TGTGCCAGTAGTATCAGGACAGGGGAGAACGAGCAGTACTTC. Its translation is CASSIRTGENEQYF.